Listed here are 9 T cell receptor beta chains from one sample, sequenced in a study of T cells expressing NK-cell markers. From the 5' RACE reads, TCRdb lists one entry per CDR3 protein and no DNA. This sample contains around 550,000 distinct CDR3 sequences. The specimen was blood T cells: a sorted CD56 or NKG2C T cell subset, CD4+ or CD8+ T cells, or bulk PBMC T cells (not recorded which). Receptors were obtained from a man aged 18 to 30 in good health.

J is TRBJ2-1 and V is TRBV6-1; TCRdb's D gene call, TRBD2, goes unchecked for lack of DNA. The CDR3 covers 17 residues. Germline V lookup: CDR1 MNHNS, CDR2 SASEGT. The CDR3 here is CASSRYTKREGSNEQFF.

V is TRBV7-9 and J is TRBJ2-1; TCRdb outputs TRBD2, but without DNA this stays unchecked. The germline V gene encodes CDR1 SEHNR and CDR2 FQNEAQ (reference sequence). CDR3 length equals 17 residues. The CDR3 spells CASSSSGGLGSYNEQFF. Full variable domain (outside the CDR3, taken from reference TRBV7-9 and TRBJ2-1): DTGVSQNPRHKITKRGQNVTFRCDPISEHNRLYWYRQTLGQGPEFLTYFQNEAQLEKSRLLSDRFSAERPKGSFSTLEIQRTEQGDSAMYLCASSSSGGLGSYNEQFFGPGTRLTVL.

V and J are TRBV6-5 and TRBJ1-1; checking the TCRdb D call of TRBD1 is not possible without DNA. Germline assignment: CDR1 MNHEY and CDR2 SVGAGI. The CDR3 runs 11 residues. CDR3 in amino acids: CATQGAHEAFF.

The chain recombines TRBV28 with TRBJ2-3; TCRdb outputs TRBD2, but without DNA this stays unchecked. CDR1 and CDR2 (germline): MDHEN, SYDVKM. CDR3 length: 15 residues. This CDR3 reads CASSQSGNLEDTQYF.

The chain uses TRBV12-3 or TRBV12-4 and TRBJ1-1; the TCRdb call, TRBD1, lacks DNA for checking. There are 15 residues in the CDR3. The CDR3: CASSPWTLMNTEAFF.

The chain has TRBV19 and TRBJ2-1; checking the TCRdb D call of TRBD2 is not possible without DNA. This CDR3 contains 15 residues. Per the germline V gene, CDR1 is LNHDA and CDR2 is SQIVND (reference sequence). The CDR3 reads CASSMNGRNYNEQFF.

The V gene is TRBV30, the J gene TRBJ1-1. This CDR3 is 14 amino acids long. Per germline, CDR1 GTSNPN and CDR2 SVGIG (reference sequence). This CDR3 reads CAWARGPSNTEAFF.

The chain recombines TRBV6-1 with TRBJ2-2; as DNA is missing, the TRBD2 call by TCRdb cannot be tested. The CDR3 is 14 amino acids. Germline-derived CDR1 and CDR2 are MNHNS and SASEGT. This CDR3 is CASSGLAGGGELFF.

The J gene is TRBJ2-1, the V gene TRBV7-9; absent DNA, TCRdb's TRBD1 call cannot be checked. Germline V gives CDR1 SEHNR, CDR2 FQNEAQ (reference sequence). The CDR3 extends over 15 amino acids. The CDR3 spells CASSSNPLYRGKGFF.